The present TCR beta chain was sequenced within a study of naive and memory T cell subsets. Per the germline V gene, CDR1 is MNHNS and CDR2 is SASEGT. V lost 3 bases and J lost 5, with 7 bases in between. The CDR3 spans 13 residues. Regarding the study as a whole: TCR counts from RNA may reflect activation-linked expression changes. A few larger clonotypes appeared in naive repertoires, especially CD8, possibly memory cells re-expressing CD45RA.

Cells stained for CD3, CD4, CD8, CD45RA, CD27 and viability were sorted into four CD45RA/CD27 subsets. Two oligonucleotides, mixed equimolar, formed the beta constant-region primer covering TRBC1 and TRBC2. Four rounds of PCR amplified the ligated cDNA using nested alpha and beta constant-region primers plus SP2. TCRdb reprocessed the UMI-ligation and nested PCR reads with MiXCR, giving one entry per CDR3 protein. The data show 120,000 to 150,000 distinct CDR3 sequences, with about 20% seen just once and about 0.57% held by the top ten. With regard to this clonotype: Its target is unknown.

This TCR came from a human donor in good health. Sequenced input: naive CD8+ T cells from blood. The chain joins TRBV6-1 to TRBJ1-4; D uncertain. The CDR3 nucleotides are TGTGCCAGCAGTGACGACGCCAATGAAAAACTGTTTTTT. Protein product: CASSDDANEKLFF.